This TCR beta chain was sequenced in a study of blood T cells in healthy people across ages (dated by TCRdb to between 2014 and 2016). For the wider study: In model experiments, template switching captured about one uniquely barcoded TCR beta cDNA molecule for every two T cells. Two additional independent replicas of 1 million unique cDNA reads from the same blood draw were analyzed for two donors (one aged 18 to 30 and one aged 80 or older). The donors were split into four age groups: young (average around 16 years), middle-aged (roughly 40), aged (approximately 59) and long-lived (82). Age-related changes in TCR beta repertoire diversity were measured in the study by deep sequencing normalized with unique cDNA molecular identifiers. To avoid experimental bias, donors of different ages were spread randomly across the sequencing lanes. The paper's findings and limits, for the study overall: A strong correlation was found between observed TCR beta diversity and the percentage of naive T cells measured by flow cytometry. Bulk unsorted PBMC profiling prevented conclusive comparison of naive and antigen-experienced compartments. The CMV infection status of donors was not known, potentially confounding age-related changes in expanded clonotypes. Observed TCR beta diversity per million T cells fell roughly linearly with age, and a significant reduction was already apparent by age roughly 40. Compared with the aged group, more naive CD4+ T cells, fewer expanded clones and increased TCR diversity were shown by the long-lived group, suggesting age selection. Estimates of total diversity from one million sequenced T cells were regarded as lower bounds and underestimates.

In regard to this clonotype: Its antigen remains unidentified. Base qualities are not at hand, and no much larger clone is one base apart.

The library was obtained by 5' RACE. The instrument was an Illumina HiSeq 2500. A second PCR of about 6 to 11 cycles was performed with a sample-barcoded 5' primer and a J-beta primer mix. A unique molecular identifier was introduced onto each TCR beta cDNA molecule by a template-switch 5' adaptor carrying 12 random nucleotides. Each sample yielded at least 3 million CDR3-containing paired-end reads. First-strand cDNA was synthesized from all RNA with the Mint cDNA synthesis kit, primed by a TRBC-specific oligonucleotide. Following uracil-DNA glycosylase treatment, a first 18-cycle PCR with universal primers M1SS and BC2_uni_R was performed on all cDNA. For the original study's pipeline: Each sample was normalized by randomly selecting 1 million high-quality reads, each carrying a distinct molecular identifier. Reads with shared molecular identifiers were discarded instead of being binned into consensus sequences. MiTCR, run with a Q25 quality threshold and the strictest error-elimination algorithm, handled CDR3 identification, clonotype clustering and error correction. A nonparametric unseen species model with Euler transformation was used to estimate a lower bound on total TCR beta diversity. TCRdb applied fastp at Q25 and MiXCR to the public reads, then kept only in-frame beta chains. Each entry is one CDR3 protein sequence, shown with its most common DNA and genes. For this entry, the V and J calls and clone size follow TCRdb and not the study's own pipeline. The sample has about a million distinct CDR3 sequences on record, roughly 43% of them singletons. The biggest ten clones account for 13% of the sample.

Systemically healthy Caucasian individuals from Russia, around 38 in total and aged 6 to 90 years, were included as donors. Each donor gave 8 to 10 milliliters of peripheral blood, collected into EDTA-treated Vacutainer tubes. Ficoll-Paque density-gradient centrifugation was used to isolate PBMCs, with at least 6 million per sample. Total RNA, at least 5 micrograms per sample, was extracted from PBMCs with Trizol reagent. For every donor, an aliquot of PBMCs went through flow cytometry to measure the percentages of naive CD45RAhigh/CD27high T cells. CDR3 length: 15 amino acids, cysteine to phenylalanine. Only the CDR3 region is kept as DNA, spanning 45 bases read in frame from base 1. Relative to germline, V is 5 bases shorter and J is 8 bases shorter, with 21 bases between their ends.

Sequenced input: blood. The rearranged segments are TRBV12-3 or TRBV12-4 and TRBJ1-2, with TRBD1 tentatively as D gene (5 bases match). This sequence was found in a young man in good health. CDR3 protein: CASSPLGKGVRGYTF. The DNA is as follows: TGTGCCAGCAGTCCACTGGGGAAAGGGGTGAGGGGCTACACCTTC.